These 7 T cell receptor beta chains originate from one sample sequenced in a study of blood T cells in healthy people across ages. A J-beta primer mix and a sample-barcoded 5' primer were used in a second PCR of about 7 to 12 cycles. TCRdb called the 5' RACE reads again in MiXCR, with one record for every CDR3 protein. The table includes roughly 1,800,000 distinct CDR3 sequences, around 50% detected once. Specimen: blood. Every receptor here comes from a middle-aged woman in good health.

This chain uses TRBV27 with TRBJ2-7; D perhaps matches TRBD1 (5 bases). V lost 4 bases and J lost 5, with 15 bases in between. The length of the CDR3 is 14 residues. Germline CDR1 reads MNHEY; CDR2 reads SMNVEV (reference sequence). CDR3 sequence (DNA): TGTGCCAGCAGTTCTCCCGACAGACCCGACGAGCAGTACTTC. Translating it yields CASSSPDRPDEQYF.

V and J are TRBV6-1 and TRBJ2-3; D gene unclear. V was trimmed by 9 bases and J by 2 bases, leaving 9 bases between them. From germline, CDR1 is MNHNS and CDR2 SASEGT. This CDR3 is 12 amino acids long. The CDR3 coding sequence is TGTGCCAGGGGGTCTCCCACAGATACGCAGTATTTT. It is translated as CARGSPTDTQYF.

This clonotype was seen a handful of times. The chain links TRBV4-3 to TRBJ2-1; 10 bases align to TRBD2. Germline loops: CDR1 LGHNA, CDR2 YSLEER. CDR3 size: 16 residues. The junction had 6 bases not matched to a gene; V was cut back by 0 bases and J by 7 bases. The CDR3 loop is CASSQEGLAGVNEQFF. In DNA form, the CDR3 reads TGCGCCAGCAGCCAAGAAGGTCTAGCGGGGGTGAATGAGCAGTTCTTC.

This sequence joins TRBV9 and TRBJ1-2, with a possible D match to TRBD1 (6 bases). This CDR3 has 14 residues. Germline V lookup: CDR1 SGDLS, CDR2 YYNGEE. The V and J ends lost 0 bases and 6 bases respectively, with 12 bases between them. CDR3 amino acids: CASSVEGGADGYTF. The CDR3 bases are TGTGCCAGCAGCGTAGAGGGGGGCGCGGATGGCTACACCTTC.

This clonotype turned up a few times. The chain recombines TRBV6-6 with TRBJ2-4, with a tentative D call TRBD1 (7 bases). The J call may be mistaken, given a closer DNA end match to TRBJ2-7. The CDR3 sequence is 13 residues long. Germline CDR1 and CDR2: MNHNY and SVGAGI (reference sequence). The CDR3: CASSSQGGHEQYF. The CDR3 bases are TGTGCCAGCAGTAGCCAGGGGGGCCACGAGCAGTACTTC.

The sample holds a few counts of this clonotype. The rearrangement joins TRBV24-1 to TRBJ2-5; the match to TRBD1 covers 9 bases. This CDR3 is built from 16 residues. The V and J ends lost 2 bases and 3 bases, in that order; junction bases with no gene match: 6. Germline values: CDR1 KGHDR, CDR2 SFDVKD. The CDR3 coding sequence is TGTGCCACCAGTGATTGGACAGGGGAAGGGGAAGAGACCCAGTACTTC. Encoded protein: CATSDWTGEGEETQYF.

The chain's CDR3 is CASSRGTGVGYEQYF. In DNA form, the CDR3 reads TGTGCCAGCAGTAGAGGGACAGGGGTTGGTTACGAGCAGTACTTC. The chain employs TRBV27 and TRBJ2-7; 10 bases match TRBD1. J lost 4 bases, V lost 5 bases, and 8 bases had no gene match. Germline-derived CDR1 and CDR2 are MNHEY and SMNVEV (reference sequence). The length of the CDR3 is 15 residues.